The clone carrying this T cell receptor beta chain was detected only a few times. These data belong to a study of CD8+ T cells in alopecia areata. Study in general: Each day, treated patients took oral tofacitinib twice, at 5 to 10 mg per dose.

RNA extraction and reverse transcription yielded cDNA as sequencing template. TCRdb keeps only in-frame clones here, not all; method: immunoSEQ multiplex PCR. The table records 110,000 to 150,000 clones, roughly 50% of them present only once. Germline CDR1 and CDR2: SEHNR and FQNEAQ (reference sequence). Trimming took off 4 bases at V and 0 bases at J, with 10 bases between the two ends. This CDR3 is 14 amino acids long. This sequence originates from a human donor with alopecia areata. Here the sequenced sample was CD4+ T cells sorted from blood, taken at week 0. V and J are TRBV7-9 and TRBJ2-7; D unclear. The CDR3 loop reads CASSSPSASYEQYF. The CDR3 DNA follows: TGTGCCAGCAGCTCTCCTAGTGCCTCCTACGAGCAGTACTTC.